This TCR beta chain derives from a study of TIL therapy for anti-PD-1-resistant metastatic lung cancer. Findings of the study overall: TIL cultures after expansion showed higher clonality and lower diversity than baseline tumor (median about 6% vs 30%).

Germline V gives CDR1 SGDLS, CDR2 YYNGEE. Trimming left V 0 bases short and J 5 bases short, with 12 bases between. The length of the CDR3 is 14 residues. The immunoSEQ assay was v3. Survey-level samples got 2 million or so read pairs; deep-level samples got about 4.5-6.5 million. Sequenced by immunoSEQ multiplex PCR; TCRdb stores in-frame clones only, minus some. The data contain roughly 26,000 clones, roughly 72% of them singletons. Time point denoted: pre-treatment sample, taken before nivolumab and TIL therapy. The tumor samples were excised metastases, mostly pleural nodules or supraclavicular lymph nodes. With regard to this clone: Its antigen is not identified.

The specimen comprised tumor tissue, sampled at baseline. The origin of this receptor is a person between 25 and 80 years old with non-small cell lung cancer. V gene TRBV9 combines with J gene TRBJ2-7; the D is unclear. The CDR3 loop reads CASSVEQAADEQYF. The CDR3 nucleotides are TGTGCCAGCAGCGTAGAGCAGGCGGCGGACGAGCAGTACTTC.